The clone carrying this TCR beta chain was observed at least ten times. TCRdb reprocessed the reads via MiXCR and lists one record per CDR3 protein. The sample lists 45,000 to 60,000 distinct CDR3 sequences, 5.5% to 8% occurring once. The sample originates from a study of patients with pleural tuberculosis. Germline V gene data show CDR1 as LGHDT and CDR2 as YNNKEL (reference sequence). This CDR3 is built from 14 residues. Trimming cost V 4 bases and J 7 bases, with 14 bases left between them. This receptor was obtained from a human donor with pleural tuberculosis. The V call is TRBV3-1, the J call TRBJ2-1; tentatively, D is TRBD2 (6 bases). The CDR3 loop is CASSPRRVWNEQFF. The DNA for the CDR3 is TGTGCCAGCAGCCCCCGGAGGGTCTGGAATGAGCAGTTCTTC.